The 18 T cell receptor beta chains reported below all come from one sample, sequenced in a study of blood T cells in healthy people across ages. Primed by a sample-barcoded 5' primer and a J-beta primer mix, a second PCR proceeded for roughly 7 to 12 cycles. From the 5' RACE reads, TCRdb called clonotypes with MiXCR, one entry per CDR3 protein. Counted here are 2 million or so distinct CDR3 sequences, roughly 52% occurring once; the ten biggest clones make up approximately 2.1%. The sequenced material came from blood. The source is a woman aged 40 to 49 in good health.

For this clonotype: A single base separates this from a much larger clone, so it may be a read error. This chain joins TRBV29-1 and TRBJ2-7; D may be TRBD1 or TRBD2 (5 bases each). The CDR3 loop spans 14 amino acids. The germline gives CDR1 SQVTM, CDR2 ANQGSEA. The CDR3 bases are TGCGGCGTTAATCGTGAGGGGACCTCCTACGAGCAGTACTTC. It yields the protein CGVNREGTSYEQYF.

This clonotype was picked up a small number of times. This chain uses TRBV7-9 with TRBJ2-5, with D perhaps TRBD1 (7 bases). V gave up 7 bases and J gave up 2 bases, with 17 bases separating them. Germline V gene data show CDR1 as SEHNR and CDR2 as FQNEAQ (reference sequence). The CDR3 covers 15 residues. The CDR3 loop reads CASNGQTGRQETQYF. The CDR3, as DNA: TGTGCCAGCAATGGCCAGACAGGGAGGCAAGAGACCCAGTACTTC.

This clonotype was observed a handful of times. CDR3 amino acids: CASSLWSSSYGYTF. The CDR3 DNA is TGCGCCAGCAGCTTGTGGAGCAGTAGCTATGGCTACACCTTC. This chain uses TRBV5-1 with TRBJ1-2; D is unresolved. V shed 1 base and J shed 4 bases, with 11 bases lying between them. Germline V gives CDR1 SGHRS, CDR2 YFSETQ. The CDR3 consists of 14 residues.

There are a few counts of this clonotype. The chain carries TRBV7-2 and TRBJ2-4; D might be TRBD2 (7 bases). CDR3 length: 16 amino acids. Trimming pared 4 bases from V and 9 bases from J, leaving 22 bases between. Germline values: CDR1 SGHTA, CDR2 FQGNSA. The CDR3 sequence: CASSSLTMGGQVIQYF. The CDR3, as DNA: TGTGCCAGCAGCTCCCTTACTATGGGGGGGCAAGTCATTCAGTACTTC.

This clonotype was observed a single time. The chain couples TRBV6-4 to TRBJ2-1; D possibly corresponds to TRBD2 (5 bases). CDR3 size: 14 residues. The germline gives CDR1 MRHNA, CDR2 SNTAGT. Trimming shortened V by 0 bases and J by 8 bases, and 11 bases separated the two germline ends. The CDR3, as DNA: TGTGCCAGCAGTGACTCCCTAGCAACACATGAGCAGTTCTTC. As protein: CASSDSLATHEQFF.

The chain links TRBV20-1 to TRBJ1-1; 10 nucleotides align to TRBD1. Germline values: CDR1 DFQATT, CDR2 SNEGSKA (reference sequence). The CDR3 runs to 14 residues. V dropped 3 bases and J dropped 11; count of bases not matched to a gene: 12. CDR3 in amino acids: CSARAGQGLRVAFF. The CDR3 bases are TGCAGTGCTAGGGCGGGACAGGGGCTCCGGGTCGCTTTCTTT.

This chain uses TRBV27 with TRBJ2-5, with D perhaps being TRBD1 or TRBD2 (5 bases each). V was cut by 3 bases and J by 1 base, with 12 bases left in between. Germline V gene lookup returns CDR1 MNHEY and CDR2 SMNVEV (reference sequence). The CDR3 spans 15 residues. CDR3 DNA sequence: TGTGCCAGCAGTTTCCAGGGACGCAGCCAAGAGACCCAGTACTTC. Translating it yields CASSFQGRSQETQYF.

The V and J genes are TRBV6-2 or TRBV6-3 and TRBJ2-3; 12 bases line up with TRBD2. The CDR3 spans 16 residues. Germline V gene data show CDR1 as MNHEY and CDR2 as SVGEGT. V lost 5 bases and J lost 4; bases outside the gene matches: 7. CDR3 loop: CASSPRRTSGADTQYF. The CDR3 nucleotides are TGTGCCAGCAGTCCCCGCCGGACTAGCGGGGCAGATACGCAGTATTTT.

There are a few counts of this clonotype. This rearrangement joins TRBV28 to TRBJ2-5; D is uncertain. V was trimmed by 11 bases and J by 1 base, leaving 14 bases between them. Per germline, CDR1 MDHEN and CDR2 SYDVKM. The CDR3 has 13 amino acids. The DNA for the CDR3 is TGTGCCGCATGGGCCACAACCCAAGAGACCCAGTACTTC. It translates to CAAWATTQETQYF. The full variable domain, rest sourced from reference TRBV28 and TRBJ2-5, is DVKVTQSSRYLVKRTGEKVFLECVQDMDHENMFWYRQDPGLGLRLIYFSYDVKMKEKGDIPEGYSVSREKKERFSLILESASTNQTSMYLCAAWATTQETQYFGPGTRLLVL.

As concerns this clonotype: Since a much larger clone is just one base distant, this may be a read error. The chain has TRBV20-1 and TRBJ2-7; 13 bases are a match to TRBD2. Trimming took 6 bases from V and 4 from J; bases not matched to a gene: 6. Germline CDR1 DFQATT, CDR2 SNEGSKA (reference sequence). The CDR3 runs to 14 residues. The CDR3 nucleotides read TGCAGTGCGGAGGGACTAGCGGGGATGTACGAGCAGTACTTC. This translates into CSAEGLAGMYEQYF.

The V and J genes are TRBV20-1 and TRBJ2-7; a weak D match, TRBD1 (6 bases). The CDR3 runs 14 residues. V shed 6 bases and J shed 0 bases, with 15 bases lying between them. Germline values: CDR1 DFQATT, CDR2 SNEGSKA (reference sequence). CDR3 residues: CSAPPTGVSYEQYV. DNA for the CDR3: TGCAGTGCCCCCCCGACAGGAGTCTCCTACGAGCAGTACGTC.

This clonotype has more than one count but fewer than ten. CDR3 coding DNA: TGTGCCAGCAGTTACGTGGGGGTGAGCTATGGCTACACCTTC. Amino acid sequence: CASSYVGVSYGYTF. V is TRBV6-6 and J is TRBJ1-2; D may be TRBD1 (5 bases). Between the trimmed V and J ends, which lost 2 bases and 4 bases, there was a span of 11 bases. Germline CDR1 and CDR2: MNHNY and SVGAGI (reference sequence). The CDR3 contains 14 residues.

V is TRBV6-1 and J is TRBJ1-6; D gene unclear. CDR3 length equals 14 residues. Germline CDR1 and CDR2: MNHNS and SASEGT. V was pared by 1 base and J by 7 bases, with 8 bases between. CDR3 amino acids: CASSEVTSNSPLHF. The CDR3 DNA reads as TGTGCCAGCAGTGAAGTTACCAGCAATTCACCCCTCCACTTT.

J is TRBJ1-1 and V is TRBV18, with a possible D match to TRBD1 (5 bases). V was pared by 3 bases and J by 8 bases, with 13 bases between. The CDR3 spans 13 residues. Germline CDR1 is KGHSH and CDR2 is LQKENI. CDR3 sequence: CASSPTQELEAFF. The DNA for the CDR3 is TGTGCCAGCTCACCGACACAGGAACTAGAAGCTTTCTTT.

The chain combines TRBV20-1 with TRBJ2-7; TRBD2 aligns across 16 bases. The end of the DNA aligns better with TRBJ2-5, so the J call may be wrong. CDR1 is DFQATT, CDR2 SNEGSKA, per germline (reference sequence). This CDR3 is 15 amino acids long. CDR3 sequence reads: CIAGLAGGLRETQYF. The CDR3 nucleotides read TGCATCGCGGGACTAGCGGGGGGGCTCAGGGAGACCCAGTACTTC.

The count of this clonotype is one. The chain uses TRBV20-1 and TRBJ2-3; the D gene is possibly TRBD2 (6 bases). Germline V CDR1 and CDR2: DFQATT, SNEGSKA (reference sequence). V dropped 0 bases and J dropped 4 bases, with 17 bases sitting between them. The CDR3 loop spans 16 amino acids. CDR3 residues: CSAREGGTLRSDTQYF. The DNA for the CDR3 is TGCAGTGCTAGAGAAGGCGGGACTTTAAGGTCAGATACGCAGTATTTT.

This clonotype was counted a few times. V gene TRBV7-8 combines with J gene TRBJ2-3; 8 bases fit TRBD1. The CDR3 contains 16 residues. Germline V gene lookup returns CDR1 SGHVS and CDR2 FQNEAQ. J gave up 2 bases and V 4 bases, and 8 bases lay outside the gene matches. CDR3 amino acids: CASSSPTGALTDTQYF. The CDR3 DNA is TGTGCCAGCAGCTCCCCGACAGGGGCCCTCACAGATACGCAGTATTTT.

This clonotype was detected a few times. The rearrangement links TRBV13 to TRBJ2-1; D gene unclear. The CDR3 extends over 13 amino acids. The V end was cut by 3 bases, the J end by 8 bases, with 11 bases between. Germline assignment: CDR1 PRHDT and CDR2 FYEKMQ (reference sequence). CDR3 loop: CASSLVKRDEQFF. In nucleotides, the CDR3 is TGTGCCAGCAGCTTGGTGAAGCGTGATGAGCAGTTCTTC.